This entry describes one T cell receptor beta chain. This clone was detected only once. Its binding antigen is unknown. No clone much larger than this one lies a single base away; base qualities are absent. The cohort was made up of about 670 healthy bone marrow donors. All cohort members were sampled while nominally healthy, although unrecorded immune exposures were likely present. The donor was CMV seronegative and belonged to the group of around 350 seronegative cohort members. A peripheral blood sample was collected from each donor, and TCR beta sequencing was performed on peripheral blood mononuclear cells. Genomic DNA extraction from the blood cell samples was performed with the Qiagen DNeasy Blood Extraction Kit. This sample is part of a study of cytomegalovirus exposure and HLA in healthy donors (dated by TCRdb to 2017 to 2019). Context from the whole study: In an earlier analysis of approximately 500 of the donors, 250 to 300 Gb of sequence data and some 100 million unique TCR beta sequences from roughly 190 million T cells were reported. About 300 gigabases of sequencing data and tens of millions of unique TCR sequences were included in an early release covering several hundred HLA-typed donors. Of the approximately 400 genotyped donors, less than 85% were placed in the genetic ancestry cluster associated with self-reported Caucasian donors. The study aimed to test whether signatures of past pathogen exposure could be identified by cataloging public T cell receptors. The T cell repertoires of several hundred subjects were profiled by immunosequencing and related to cytomegalovirus serostatus. A separate validation cohort of 100 to 150 different subjects was used in addition to the approximately 670-subject first cohort. High-throughput TCR immunosequencing, statistical association of individual TCRs with disease status, and machine learning were combined to predict cytomegalovirus infection status. A later analysis re-analyzed previously published TCR beta repertoires from about 600 donors and added high-resolution HLA genotyping to study TCR occurrence patterns. Rather than using new phenotypic data, the later analysis identified candidate immune exposures from TCR beta sequences and from how often those sequences occurred across donors. An earlier analysis of 500 to 650 of the donors applied high-throughput TCR beta sequencing to assess whether each TCR beta V gene segment acted as functional or pseudogenic. Donor age, sex, ethnicity and CMV serostatus were compiled together with the repertoire data. A later genetic analysis used genome-wide SNP genotypes for about three fifths of the 666 donors, treating that subset as a discovery cohort. Every discovery cohort repertoire had been produced on one sequencing platform. Both class I and class II loci were covered by HLA typing, at four-digit resolution. The number of typed donors differed by locus: about 620-630 for A, B, C, DRB1 and DQB1; approximately 520 for DQA1; 606 for DPA1; and some 430 for DPB1. Because of strong linkage in the cohort, four or five DR-DQ haplotypes were treated as single units for association and clustering. Across approximately 420 genotyped donors of the cohort, an average of about 240,000 unique TCR beta nucleotide sequences per donor were sequenced, and 15% to 20% of those sequences were non-productive.

Findings and caveats that apply to the study as a whole: When HLA alleles, especially DR and DQ, strongly co-occurred, attributing TCR associations to individual alleles was difficult. Across donors, most TCR sequences were observed very rarely, whereas some public TCRs were present in many individuals. A later analysis found that TCR association rates varied across HLA loci, with DRB1 alleles showing the most associated TCRs and HLA-C alleles the fewest. A further reported finding was that TCR beta sequences accurately predicted the HLA-A and HLA-B alleles for most subjects in the first cohort. A later analysis found that HLA-associated TCR beta chains were more clonally expanded and had lower generation probabilities than equally common non-associated chains. The sequencing pipeline was judged likely to have produced a cluster of highly shared sequence variants as a technical artifact. Only TCR beta chains were sequenced in this cohort, and the absence of alpha or paired-chain data limited detectable features. Specific HLA alleles were associated with 15,000 to 20,000 TCR beta sequences at a false discovery rate of 0.05 in a later analysis. Sequencing depth was assumed to be roughly uniform across donors in the presence/absence analyses, though that assumption may not hold. In a later analysis, several top co-occurrence clusters were reported to appear linked to parvovirus B19, influenza, CMV and Epstein-Barr virus. About 17 rarely observed V segments, including chromosome 9 orphons, were excluded from the earlier analysis of about 610 of the donors because counts were too low. In vitro tests confirmed that three of the cytomegalovirus-associated TCR beta chains recognize cytomegalovirus antigens. It was suggested by the authors that the approach could potentially be generalized to other disease states and immunological phenotypes. Most CMV-associated TCR beta chains appeared to be HLA-restricted in a later analysis, and the HLA associations seemed to be driven largely by CMV exposure. The classifier was reported to diagnose cytomegalovirus status with high specificity and sensitivity in both the original cohort and the validation cohort. Compared with the roughly 700-donor mean, donors in an Asian-associated ancestry cluster had fewer N-insertions in productive TCRs, according to a later genetic analysis. In an earlier analysis of around 600 of the donors, most TCR beta V segments appeared in productive rearrangements about 90% or about 30% of the time, broadly matching IMGT annotations. The study listed approximately 150 TCR beta chains as associated with cytomegalovirus. Linkage disequilibrium might explain the correlated functional status among segregating V segments, but an unknown experimental factor could not be excluded. For the cohort, immune exposure information was limited to CMV serostatus. An association between a missense DCLRE1C variant and V-gene and J-gene trimming of TCR beta chains was found in a later genetic analysis and replicated in an independent cohort. Because HLA typing was unavailable for some donors at each locus, only the typed subset was used in association tests.

The library came from the immunoSEQ multiplex PCR assay. The multiplex PCR relied on a mix of 60 forward primers for TCR Vbeta segments and 13 reverse primers for TCR Jbeta segments. The CDR3 region of rearranged TCR beta genes was amplified from genomic DNA by a multiplex PCR assay. On the Illumina HiSeq System, the amplified TCR beta libraries were sequenced as 87-base-pair reads. Per the original workflow: A later analysis tallied approximately 87 million unique TCR beta chains across the 600 to 700 repertoires, and about 10 million of those chains were shared by two or more donors. A nearest-neighbor algorithm error-corrected the raw reads and collapsed the reads into unique sequences, merging closely related sequences to remove PCR and sequencing errors. To assign V, D and J gene segments, CDR3 sequences were aligned to IMGT reference sequences. Each retained sequence needed at least a six-nucleotide match to both a V gene segment and a J gene segment. A rearrangement counted as productive if the CDR3 had no stop codons and remained in frame with V and J, and every other rearrangement counted as non-productive. Following IMGT convention, CDR3 was defined as the stretch from the second conserved V-encoded cysteine to the conserved J-encoded phenylalanine. In an earlier analysis of 500 to 650 of the donors, sequences lacking an unambiguous match to a single V gene segment were excluded. An earlier analysis of fewer than 750 of the donors classified V segments as functional when productive rearrangements were above 56.7% and as segregating when the standard deviation between donors was above 5%. A statistical classification framework was built for diagnosing cytomegalovirus status from the catalog of TCR beta chain sequences. In a later analysis, TCR nucleotide sequences were compared against IMGT/GENE-DB human TR gene sequences so that V and J genes could be assigned. In a later analysis, CDR3 sequences and most-parsimonious VDJ recombination scenarios were assigned using the TCRdist pipeline. In a later analysis, every TCR beta chain was defined by the combination of its CDR3 amino acid sequence and its V-gene family, and reads without a unique V-gene family were dropped. As a way to deal with suspected cross-contamination and a sequencing artifact, a later analysis dropped 450 to 700 nucleotide sequences that were highly shared and had low generation probability. For each public chain, a later analysis derived a clonal expansion index from normalized ranks of inferred template counts within each repertoire. Generation probabilities in a later analysis came from a VDJ recombination model fitted to out-of-frame rearrangements, and those results were checked against IGoR. A later analysis scored TCR-TCR, TCR-HLA and TCR-CMV co-occurrence with hypergeometric tests, applying a repertoire-size bias correction to TCR pairs. False discovery rates were estimated in a later analysis by permuting HLA or CMV assignments 20 times. A later analysis grouped co-occurring TCRs with DBSCAN, adding TCRdist sequence similarity when clustering within HLA-allele-positive subsets. Repertoires with fewer than 30,000 or more than 120,000 public chains were left out of co-occurrence clustering, as were five repertoires with anomalous nucleotide sharing. This is the immuneACCESS table as TCRdb keeps it, with only in-frame sequences that have V and J called. A part of the clones is gone; compared with another copy, unresolved V genes explain less than half, and the rest is unexplained. V, J and clone size derive from that table, while D and trimming were established from the DNA sequence. In all, the sample holds under 200,000 clones, and around four fifths of those were seen once. The top ten clonotypes cover around 2% of the sample.

This TCR derives from a man aged 18-30 years in good health and CMV-seronegative. Sequenced input: PBMCs.

DNA sequence: TGTGCCAGTAGTCCTCCGGGGACTACGGAGCAGTACTTC. This translates into CASSPPGTTEQYF. The sequence links TRBV19 to TRBJ2-7; TRBD2 matches 7 bases in the middle. Trimming removed 5 bases from V and 7 bases from J; the gene matches leave 8 bases unexplained. CDR1 and CDR2, per the germline V gene (reference sequence), are LNHDA and SQIVND. From the cysteine up to the phenylalanine, the CDR3 has a length of 13 residues. Only the CDR3 DNA stays, 39 bases, in frame from base 1.